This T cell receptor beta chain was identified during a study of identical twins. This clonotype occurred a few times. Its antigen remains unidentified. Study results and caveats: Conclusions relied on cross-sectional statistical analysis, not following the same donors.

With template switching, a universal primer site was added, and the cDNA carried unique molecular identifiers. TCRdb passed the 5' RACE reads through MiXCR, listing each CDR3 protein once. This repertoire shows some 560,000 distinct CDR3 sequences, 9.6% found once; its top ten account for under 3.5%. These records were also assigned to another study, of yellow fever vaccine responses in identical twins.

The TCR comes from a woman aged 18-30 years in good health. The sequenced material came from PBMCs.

CDR3 sequence: CASTWGNEFGELFF. The CDR3 DNA sequence: TGTGCCAGCACCTGGGGGAACGAATTCGGGGAGCTGTTTTTT. V is TRBV7-9 and J is TRBJ2-2, with D perhaps TRBD1 or TRBD2 (5 bases each). This CDR3 has 14 amino acids. The germline V gene has CDR1 SEHNR and CDR2 FQNEAQ (reference sequence). Trimming cost V 7 bases and J 7 bases, with 16 bases left between them.